The following is a T cell receptor beta chain sequence with its context. There are a few counts of this clonotype. The specificity of this receptor is unknown. It has no much larger one-base neighbor in the sample; base qualities were not kept. Libraries were built with RT-PCR. Sequenced on an Illumina HiSeq 2500. TCRdb cleaned the public reads at Q25 with fastp, built clones with MiXCR and kept in-frame beta chains. Rows are unified per CDR3 protein, each entry keeping the most common DNA and genes. The sample profile shows approximately 530,000 distinct CDR3 sequences; approximately 7.1% of them were found once. Roughly 13% of the sample is held by the ten biggest clonotypes. These data are taken from a study of response to subunit inactivated influenza vaccine (dated by TCRdb to the late 2010s). In the study overall: The study used deep quantitative T cell receptor repertoire profiling to track responses to a trivalent subunit inactivated influenza vaccine.

General findings and caveats noted by the study authors: The authors proposed that each seasonal influenza vaccination may bring in only a limited number of new T cells.

Trimming removed 3 bases from V and 0 bases from J; the gene matches leave 7 bases unexplained. Via the germline V gene (reference sequence), CDR1 is DFQATT and CDR2 SNEGSKA. The CDR3 has 16 amino acids, counting the end cysteine and phenylalanine. The only DNA kept is the CDR3, 48 bases in frame from the first base. Here the chain combines TRBV20-1 and TRBJ2-5; TRBD1 agrees with 10 junctional bases. Sequencing was performed on PBMCs from blood, taken roughly 24 months after vaccination. This sequence was found in a man aged 45-69 years who received an inactivated influenza vaccine. Donor details come from another sample of the same person, matched by shared clones. The nucleotides are TGCAGTGCTAGGGAAAGAGGGACAGGGGACCAAGAGACCCAGTACTTC. The resulting protein is CSARERGTGDQETQYF.